The clone carrying this T cell receptor (beta chain) was observed a few times. As yet, its antigen is unknown. During the collection period, no donor immune events like infections were recorded. This specimen comes from a study of identifying expanded T cells in peripheral blood. Study-level findings and limits: Variance in clone template counts between roughly two-week samples significantly increased with total template count across all healthy donors. Technical replicates showed about 1.2 changed clones; approximately 2 weeks about 16; four weeks 19.

Only in-frame clones appear in the TCRdb table, and some are missing; sequencing was by immunoSEQ multiplex PCR. This sample has around 76,000 clones, with about 90% found just once. Sequencing input: blood. The sequence was obtained from a person aged 18 to 75 in good health.

This CDR3 is CASSNLVSLDTIYF. For the CDR3, the DNA is TGTGCCAGCAGCAATTTGGTTTCATTAGACACCATATATTTT. V usage is TRBV7-9 and J usage is TRBJ1-3; no reliable D call. Germline-derived CDR1 and CDR2 are SEHNR and FQNEAQ (reference sequence). The CDR3 runs 14 residues. Between the trimmed V and J ends, which lost 5 bases and 8 bases, there was a span of 16 bases.